These 3 T cell receptor beta chains were all obtained from the same sample, sequenced in a study of blood T cell repertoires in COVID-19. TCRdb's copy holds only in-frame clones and misses some; the assay was immunoSEQ multiplex PCR. The table lists approximately 270,000 clones, 85% to 90% of them singletons. The sample consisted of PBMCs or T cells enriched from blood (not recorded which). All receptors come from a middle-aged man who had recovered from COVID-19.

The gene calls are TRBV19 and TRBJ1-1; 9 nucleotides line up with TRBD1. Germline V lookup: CDR1 LNHDA, CDR2 SQIVND (reference sequence). With V trimmed by 1 base and J by 5 bases, 5 bases remained unmatched. This CDR3 has 15 amino acids. CDR3 nucleotides: TGTGCCAGTAGTATAGTATTGGGACAGGGAACTGAAGCTTTCTTT. It yields the protein CASSIVLGQGTEAFF.

J is TRBJ1-4 and V is TRBV4-2; D remains ambiguous. Germline V CDR1 and CDR2: LGHNA, YNFKEQ. The CDR3 has 15 residues. Between the trimmed V and J ends, which lost 3 bases and 0 bases, there was a span of 8 bases. In DNA form, the CDR3 reads TGTGCCAGCAGCCAGTACTCTACAACTAATGAAAAACTGTTTTTT. As protein: CASSQYSTTNEKLFF.

This clone was picked up one time. The chain joins TRBV3-1 (or the pseudogene TRBV3-2) to TRBJ2-7; tentative D call: TRBD2 (5 bases). The CDR3 sequence is 15 residues long. The V gene's germline CDR1 is LGHDT and CDR2 YNNKEL (reference sequence). The V and J ends lost 1 base and 0 bases respectively, with 10 bases between them. The CDR3: CASSQAWRTSYEQYF. The CDR3 DNA reads as TGTGCCAGCAGCCAAGCATGGAGGACCTCCTACGAGCAGTACTTC.